The 6 T cell receptor beta chains below were found in one sample sequenced in a study of blood T cell repertoires in COVID-19. Measured with immunoSEQ multiplex PCR; TCRdb has only the in-frame clones, and not every one. Here the sample spans 120,000 to 150,000 clones, just under 90% being singletons. Sequencing was done on a sample of peripheral blood. The source of these receptors is a woman between 45 and 60 years old with active or convalescent COVID-19.

The chain recombines TRBV28 with TRBJ1-2; possibly TRBD1 for D (6 bases). The CDR3 extends over 17 amino acids. CDR1 is MDHEN, CDR2 SYDVKM, per germline. The germline V and J ends were trimmed by 3 bases and 4 bases, with 21 bases remaining between them. CDR3 region: CASSFTVRDINGYGYTF. CDR3 in DNA: TGTGCCAGCAGTTTCACTGTTCGGGACATAAACGGCTATGGCTACACCTTC.

The chain couples TRBV27 to TRBJ2-7, with D tentatively TRBD1 (5 bases). This CDR3 region has 13 residues. CDR1 MNHEY and CDR2 SMNVEV come from the germline V gene (reference sequence). Between the trimmed V and J ends, which lost 3 bases and 6 bases, there was a span of 12 bases. The CDR3 spells CASSFQGTPEQYF. The DNA for the CDR3 is TGTGCCAGCAGTTTTCAGGGAACCCCCGAGCAGTACTTC.

This chain joins TRBV6-5 and TRBJ2-2, with D possibly TRBD2 on 5 matching bases. The CDR3 is made up of 15 amino acids. The germline V gene has CDR1 MNHEY and CDR2 SVGAGI. V gave up 6 bases and J gave up 0 bases, with 11 bases separating them. The CDR3 DNA follows: TGTGCCAGCAGGACGCCTAGCACGAACACCGGGGAGCTGTTTTTT. Translated: CASRTPSTNTGELFF.

The chain combines TRBV14 with TRBJ2-3; 7 nucleotides agree with TRBD1. Germline V gene lookup returns CDR1 SGHDN and CDR2 FVKESK. The CDR3 loop spans 16 amino acids. Unmatched junction bases numbered 7, after V lost 2 bases and J lost 2 bases. The CDR3 here is CASSQTGTEVTDTQYF. DNA of the CDR3: TGTGCCAGCAGCCAAACCGGGACAGAAGTCACAGATACGCAGTATTTT.

This sequence joins TRBV28 and TRBJ2-7, with 12 bases that match TRBD2. Germline trimming cut 3 bases from V and 3 bases from J; bases unmatched to any gene: 3. CDR3 size: 15 residues. The V gene's germline CDR1 is MDHEN and CDR2 SYDVKM. Here the CDR3 reads CASSFVGLAGYEQYF. Written as DNA, the CDR3 is TGTGCCAGCAGTTTCGTGGGACTAGCGGGCTACGAGCAGTACTTC.

This clone occurred once. The rearrangement links TRBV13 to TRBJ1-5; 7 nucleotides align to TRBD1. The V and J ends lost 2 bases and 5 bases, in that order; junction bases with no gene match: 3. CDR1 and CDR2 (germline): PRHDT, FYEKMQ (reference sequence). The length of the CDR3 is 14 residues. In DNA, the CDR3 is TGTGCCAGCAGCTTAAGACAGGGTGATCAGCCCCAGCATTTT. Protein: CASSLRQGDQPQHF.